Reported below is one T cell receptor beta chain. Primed by a sample-barcoded 5' primer and a J-beta primer mix, a second PCR proceeded for 7 to 11 cycles. Via MiXCR, TCRdb re-called the 5' RACE reads, giving one row per CDR3 protein. This sample has 540,000 or so distinct CDR3 sequences, with around 48% found just once. The entry originates in a study of blood T cells in healthy people across ages. Sequenced sample: blood. The clonotype comes from a man older than 75 in good health.

The CDR3 reads CASSPLGAGSGANVLTF. In DNA, the CDR3 is TGTGCCAGCAGCCCCCTAGGAGCGGGATCTGGGGCCAACGTCCTGACTTTC. The J gene is TRBJ2-6, the V gene TRBV7-2; TRBD2 matches at 7 bases. Unmatched junction bases numbered 8, after V lost 5 bases and J lost 1 base. CDR3 length: 17 amino acids. Germline CDR1 reads SGHTA; CDR2 reads FQGNSA.